This entry lists 9 T cell receptor beta chains sequenced from one sample in a study of spatial heterogeneity in lung cancer. Study-wide results and caveats: It was found that expanded intratumoral alpha and beta TCR counts tracked tumor mutation counts.

Specified time point: sample taken at primary tumor resection. Via MiXCR, TCRdb re-called the 5' RACE reads, giving one row per CDR3 protein. Of about 100,000 distinct CDR3 sequences detected, 4.4% appear once; the ten largest clones hold around 21%. These receptors' targets are unknown. Sequenced material: lung tumor tissue, taken at surgery. The receptors were gathered from a male donor with early-stage non-small cell lung cancer.

This clonotype was observed many times. V is TRBV7-9 and J is TRBJ2-3; D uncertain. Looked up from germline, CDR1 is SEHNR and CDR2 is FQNEAQ (reference sequence). The V end lost 6 bases, the J end lost 4 bases, and 11 bases lay between the germline ends. CDR3 size: 13 residues. CDR3 amino acids: CASSLPTSDTQYF. In DNA, the CDR3 is TGTGCCAGCAGTTTACCAACTTCAGATACGCAGTATTTT.

This clonotype came up many times. The J gene is TRBJ2-2, the V gene TRBV3-1, with a possible D match to TRBD2 (6 bases). Germline loops: CDR1 LGHDT, CDR2 YNNKEL (reference sequence). The CDR3 is 16 amino acids. V lost 0 bases, J lost 4 bases, and 12 bases lay in between. The CDR3 loop is CASSQEGQGGTGELFF. In nucleotides, the CDR3 is TGTGCCAGCAGCCAAGAAGGCCAGGGAGGCACCGGGGAGCTGTTTTTT.

This clonotype was counted ten times or more. The chain carries TRBV14 and TRBJ1-1; D is unresolved. Germline lookup yields CDR1 SGHDN and CDR2 FVKESK. V dropped 6 bases and J dropped 5 bases, with 13 bases sitting between them. This CDR3 region has 13 residues. The CDR3 region has the DNA TGTGCCAGCAGGTATAAGGGATGGACTGAAGCTTTCTTT. Residues: CASRYKGWTEAFF.

This clonotype has a count of ten or more. The V call is TRBV20-1, the J call TRBJ2-3; a weak D match, TRBD2 (5 bases). Germline loops: CDR1 DFQATT, CDR2 SNEGSKA (reference sequence). The ends were cut back, 5 bases at V and 0 bases at J, with 15 bases in the middle. The CDR3 runs to 15 residues. The CDR3 is CSARKEAYSTDTQYF. The CDR3 DNA sequence: TGCAGTGCTCGGAAGGAGGCTTACAGCACAGATACGCAGTATTTT.

This clonotype was recorded at least ten times. This chain joins TRBV12-5 and TRBJ1-5; D is undetermined. V was cut by 2 bases and J by 3 bases, with 5 bases left in between. Germline V gives CDR1 LGHNT, CDR2 FRNRAP. The CDR3 has 13 amino acids. The CDR3 is CASGLIDNQPQHF. CDR3 bases: TGTGCTAGTGGTTTGATTGACAATCAGCCCCAGCATTTT.

This clonotype came up many times. The rearrangement uses TRBV5-1 and TRBJ1-1; unclear D gene. This CDR3 is 15 amino acids long. Germline values: CDR1 SGHRS, CDR2 YFSETQ. Trimming removed 5 bases at V and 2 bases at J, with 16 bases between. CDR3 bases: TGCGCCAGCAGGAAAACCGGGGTAACAAACACTGAAGCTTTCTTT. Its translation is CASRKTGVTNTEAFF.

There are many counts of this clonotype. The chain links TRBV20-1 to TRBJ2-1, with 8 nucleotides matching TRBD2. Germline lookup yields CDR1 DFQATT and CDR2 SNEGSKA (reference sequence). The CDR3 covers 15 residues. V trimming: 5 bases; J trimming: 3 bases; junction bases outside the gene matches: 9. This CDR3 is CSAELGLEVYNEQFF. CDR3 sequence (DNA): TGCAGTGCTGAATTGGGACTAGAAGTCTACAATGAGCAGTTCTTC.

This clonotype was seen repeatedly, ten times or more. The chain links TRBV2 to TRBJ2-1; D might be TRBD2 (5 bases). Trimming removed 8 bases at V and 4 bases at J, with 18 bases between. CDR1 is SNHLY, CDR2 FYNNEI, per germline. This CDR3 region has 15 residues. The CDR3 here is CASQKGAELYNEQFF. The CDR3 DNA reads as TGTGCCAGCCAGAAGGGAGCGGAATTATACAATGAGCAGTTCTTC.

In its sample, this clonotype was seen many times. The gene calls are TRBV5-1 and TRBJ2-5; 9 bases align to TRBD2. CDR3 size: 16 residues. Looked up from germline, CDR1 is SGHRS and CDR2 is YFSETQ. Trimming took 4 bases from V and 4 from J; bases not matched to a gene: 11. CDR3 bases: TGCGCCAGCAGCGTGCCCCTGACTAGCGGAGCAGAGACCCAGTACTTC. Protein: CASSVPLTSGAETQYF.